One sample yielded the 18 T cell receptor beta chains listed below, sequenced in a study of T cell clonality in common variable immunodeficiency. Repertoires were generated with immunoSEQ multiplex PCR, while TCRdb's copy carries only in-frame clones and drops some. There are tens of thousands of clones in the sample, none observed a single time. The sequencing sample was made of peripheral blood mononuclear cells. The receptors originated from a person aged 18 to 69 in good health.

This clone showed up many times. Germline and junction disagree at one end, which may indicate a read error. The CDR3 DNA, read in part, is TGCGCCAGCAGCCAAGAGATCCGAGCTTACGAG. Protein sequence: CASSQEIRAYE. The CDR3 as a whole reads CASSQEIRAYEQYF. V usage is TRBV4-2 and J usage is TRBJ2-7, with D unresolved. The read ends 3 residues shy of where the CDR3 ends; the end is completed using the germline J gene. CDR3 length: 14 residues. CDR1 and CDR2 from the germline V gene are LGHNA and YNFKEQ.

This clone was recorded at least ten times. CDR3 DNA (partial): TGTGCCAGTAGTGCAGCGGCTAGCACAGATACG. It encodes CASSAAASTDT. The entire CDR3 sequence reads CASSAAASTDTQYF. V and J are TRBV19 and TRBJ2-3; TRBD2 might be the D (5 bases). The DNA ends 3 residues before the CDR3 does, and the rest of the CDR3 is filled in from the germline J gene. This CDR3 comprises 14 residues. Germline-derived CDR1 and CDR2 are LNHDA and SQIVND (reference sequence). Trimming left V 5 bases short and J 0 bases short, with 9 bases between. The entire variable domain, with the rest obtained from reference TRBV19 and TRBJ2-3, is as follows: DGGITQSPKYLFRKEGQNVTLSCEQNLNHDAMYWYRQDPGQGLRLIYYSQIVNDFQKGDIAEGYSVSREKKESFPLTVTSAQKNPTAFYLCASSAAASTDTQYFGPGTRLTVL.

This clone turned up a few times. The read terminates 3 residues before the CDR3 end, so the remaining end is supplied by the germline J gene. The chain couples TRBV20-1 to TRBJ2-5; 10 bases fit TRBD1. V trimming: 3 bases; J trimming: 0 bases; junction bases outside the gene matches: 7. Germline V CDR1 and CDR2: DFQATT, SNEGSKA (reference sequence). This CDR3 is 16 amino acids long. CDR3 DNA, as far as it was read: TGCAGTGCTAGGGGGGACAGGGGCTACAACCAAGAGACC. Amino acids: CSARGDRGYNQET. The whole CDR3 protein reads CSARGDRGYNQETQYF.

This clone was detected ten times or more. The covered CDR3 bases are TGTGCCAGTAGTAGGGCAGGGGTAGCGCGCGAG. It codes for CASSRAGVARE. The whole CDR3 is CASSRAGVAREQYF. The chain carries TRBV19 and TRBJ2-7; TRBD1 might be the D (6 bases). Coverage ceases 3 residues before the CDR3 finishes, and the germline J gene fills in the end. Germline V gives CDR1 LNHDA, CDR2 SQIVND (reference sequence). The CDR3 runs to 14 residues. With 4 bases removed from V and 6 bases from J, the gap between germline ends came to 16 bases.

This clone was observed at least ten times. CDR3 bases read: TGTGCCAGCAGCTTAGTGACAGGGCCCAACTATGGC. Encoded protein: CASSLVTGPNYG. The full CDR3 reads CASSLVTGPNYGYTF. The V and J genes are TRBV7-2 and TRBJ1-2, with TRBD1 identical over 7 bases. The read ends 3 residues shy of where the CDR3 ends; the end is completed using the germline J gene. The CDR3 length is 15 residues. V shed 1 base, J shed 2 bases, and the junction held 4 bases outside the gene matches. Germline assignment: CDR1 SGHTA and CDR2 FQGNSA.

There are many counts of this clone. The CDR3 reads CAWTGPLSNYGYTF. The DNA read from the CDR3 is TGTGCCTGGACAGGGCCCCTCTCTAACTATGGC. This rearrangement joins TRBV30 to TRBJ1-2; TRBD1 is a possible D gene (5 bases). With the read ending 3 residues before the CDR3 end, the germline J gene is used to fill in that end. The length of the CDR3 is 14 residues. Deletions cut 4 bases from V and 0 bases from J, with 12 bases between. Germline V CDR1 and CDR2: GTSNPN, SVGIG (reference sequence).

This clone was counted at least ten times. From the germline J gene comes the end of the CDR3, since the read stops 3 residues before it. Other DNA sequences in the same sample also yield this CDR3. The chain uses TRBV20-1 and TRBJ2-3; 15 bases align to TRBD2. J lost 4 bases, V lost 6 bases, and 2 bases had no gene match. Germline loops: CDR1 DFQATT, CDR2 SNEGSKA (reference sequence). This CDR3 spans 14 amino acids. This CDR3 is CSARTSGGADTQYF. The CDR3 DNA, read in part, is TGCAGTGCACGGACTAGCGGGGGGGCAGATACG.

There are many counts of this clone. The sequenced fragment ends 3 residues before the CDR3 boundary, so the rest is inferred from the germline J gene. V usage is TRBV10-3 and J usage is TRBJ1-2; perhaps TRBD1 as D (5 bases). Germline V CDR1 and CDR2: ENHRY, SYGVKD. V lost 3 bases to trimming and J lost 4 bases, with 9 bases between them. The CDR3 runs to 13 residues. Incomplete CDR3 DNA: TGTGCCATCAGTGATCAGGGCTTCTATGGC. Protein product: CAISDQGFYG. The full CDR3 is CAISDQGFYGYTF.

This clone was detected many times. The CDR3 is cut off 3 residues early in the read; its end comes from the germline J gene. The genes are TRBV7-2 and TRBJ1-2; D is ambiguous. Per the germline V gene, CDR1 is SGHTA and CDR2 is FQGNSA. This CDR3 is built from 14 residues. The V gene lost 1 base and the J gene lost 6 bases, with 12 bases spanning the gap. The CDR3 spells CASSLVGESNGYTF. The CDR3 DNA, read in part, is TGTGCCAGCAGCTTAGTCGGGGAATCGAATGGC. Variable domain in full (rest from reference TRBV7-2 and TRBJ1-2): GAGVSQSPSNKVTEKGKDVELRCDPISGHTALYWYRQSLGQGLEFLIYFQGNSAPDKSGLPSDRFSAERTGGSVSTLTIQRTQQEDSAVYLCASSLVGESNGYTFGSGTRLTVV.

This clone occurred many times. The CDR3 is cut off 3 residues early in the read; its end comes from the germline J gene. The chain recombines TRBV14 with TRBJ1-2; a weak D match, TRBD1 (5 bases). The CDR3 is made up of 15 amino acids. The V end lost 4 bases, the J end lost 5 bases, and 17 bases lay between the germline ends. The V gene's germline CDR1 is SGHDN and CDR2 FVKESK. The part of the CDR3 DNA that was read is TGTGCCAGCAGCCTCCAAAGGTACAGGAAATATGGC. Translated: CASSLQRYRKYG. The CDR3 reads in full as CASSLQRYRKYGYTF.

This clone was observed many times. The covered CDR3 bases are TGCGCCAGCAGCTTGGGTGGGACTAGCGGGAGTGAGACC. Translated, it gives CASSLGGTSGSET. Given in full, the CDR3 is CASSLGGTSGSETQYF. The chain carries TRBV5-1 and TRBJ2-5; 14 bases agree with TRBD2. The read finishes 3 residues shy of the CDR3 end, and the germline J gene is used to complete it. The CDR3 loop spans 16 amino acids. Losses at the gene ends were 0 bases for V and 5 bases for J; bases not matched to a gene: 3. Germline V lookup: CDR1 SGHRS, CDR2 YFSETQ.

This clone has at least ten counts. The read is 3 residues too short to cover the CDR3 end, so that end is filled in from the germline J gene. This chain links TRBV12-3 or TRBV12-4 with TRBJ2-2, with TRBD2 matching over 9 bases. This CDR3 spans 18 amino acids. V lost 6 bases and J lost 2; bases outside the gene matches: 13. The covered CDR3 bases are TGTGCCAGCAGAGTGCCGGGTAGCGGGGGTCTAAACACCGGGGAG. Translation: CASRVPGSGGLNTGE. In full, the CDR3 is CASRVPGSGGLNTGELFF.

This clone was detected ten times or more. The CDR3 region is CSVVKGSEGTEAFF. CDR3 DNA (partial): TGCAGCGTTGTTAAGGGATCGGAGGGGACTGAA. The genes are TRBV29-1 and TRBJ1-1, with D maybe TRBD1 (5 bases). The read halts 3 residues ahead of the CDR3 end, with the missing end drawn from the germline J gene. Germline V CDR1 and CDR2: SQVTM, ANQGSEA. CDR3 length: 14 amino acids. Trimming pared 4 bases from V and 5 bases from J, leaving 17 bases between.

This clone has at least ten counts. Read sequence stops 3 residues before the CDR3 end, and the germline J gene provides the missing end. The chain couples TRBV6-2 or TRBV6-3 to TRBJ1-5, with D possibly matching TRBD1 (6 bases). The germline V gene encodes CDR1 MNHEY and CDR2 SVGEGT. CDR3 length: 16 residues. V was shortened by 4 bases and J by 4 bases, with 17 bases between the two germline ends. The CDR3 is CASSSGGLGGNQPQHF. The sequenced part of the CDR3 DNA is TGTGCCAGCAGTTCGGGGGGGCTAGGTGGAAATCAGCCC.

This clone has at least ten counts. Read sequence stops 3 residues before the CDR3 end, and the germline J gene provides the missing end. V and J are TRBV6-1 and TRBJ1-2; 9 nucleotides agree with TRBD1. This CDR3 spans 15 amino acids. Germline lookup yields CDR1 MNHNS and CDR2 SASEGT. V gave up 7 bases and J gave up 5 bases; unmatched junction bases: 11. CDR3 DNA (partial): TGTGCCAGCAATGACCCGGGACAGGGCCTTTATGGC. Encoded protein: CASNDPGQGLYG. The entire CDR3 protein reads CASNDPGQGLYGYTF.

Comment on this clone: The read ends 3 residues early relative to the CDR3; the germline J gene fills the gap. The chain combines TRBV2 with TRBJ1-5; 7 bases match TRBD1. The CDR3 contains 16 residues. J lost 0 bases, V lost 6 bases, and 8 bases had no gene match. Germline V CDR1 and CDR2: SNHLY, FYNNEI. CDR3: CASRVTGQSSNQPQHF. The CDR3 DNA, read in part, is TGTGCCAGCAGAGTGACGGGACAGAGTAGCAATCAGCCC.

This clone was picked up many times. The observed sequence ends 3 residues before the CDR3 terminus, with the missing tail filled in from the germline J gene. The V and J genes are TRBV15 and TRBJ2-7, with 7 nucleotides matching TRBD2. The CDR3 runs 16 residues. Losses at the gene ends were 0 bases for V and 2 bases for J; bases not matched to a gene: 7. Germline V gene data show CDR1 as LNHNV and CDR2 as YYDKDF (reference sequence). CDR3 in amino acids: CATSRERAGVPYEQYF. The sequenced part of the CDR3 DNA is TGTGCCACCAGCAGAGAGCGCGCGGGAGTACCCTACGAG. The variable domain in full, with the rest retrieved from reference TRBV15 and TRBJ2-7, is DAMVIQNPRYQVTQFGKPVTLSCSQTLNHNVMYWYQQKSSQAPKLLFHYYDKDFNNEADTPDNFQSRRPNTSFCFLDIRSPGLGDTAMYLCATSRERAGVPYEQYFGPGTRLTVT.

Ten or more counts support this clone. The observed sequence ends 3 residues before the CDR3 terminus, with the missing tail filled in from the germline J gene. J is TRBJ1-1 and V is TRBV13; no definite D call. This CDR3 spans 13 amino acids. Germline V lookup: CDR1 PRHDT, CDR2 FYEKMQ (reference sequence). V was trimmed by 5 bases and J by 0 bases, leaving 7 bases between them. The CDR3 DNA, read in part, is TGTGCCAGCAGCCCACGGGTGAACACTGAA. It yields the protein CASSPRVNTE. The CDR3, in full, reads CASSPRVNTEAFF. The full variable domain, its missing parts supplied by reference TRBV13 and TRBJ1-1, is AAGVIQSPRHLIKEKRETATLKCYPIPRHDTVYWYQQGPGQDPQFLISFYEKMQSDKGSIPDRFSAQQFSDYHSELNMSSLELGDSALYFCASSPRVNTEAFFGQGTRLTVV.